This T cell receptor (beta chain) was found in a study of glioma-infiltrating T cells after dendritic cell vaccination. Whole-study context: Autologous tumor lysate was loaded overnight onto monocyte-derived dendritic cells grown seven days with IL-4 and GM-CSF.

V was cut by 5 bases and J by 0 bases, with 11 bases left in between. This CDR3 is built from 14 residues. Germline V gene data show CDR1 as SGHDT and CDR2 as YYEEEE. The time point here: after dendritic cell vaccination, including at tumor progression/relapse. This table comes from immunoSEQ multiplex PCR, and its TCRdb copy is limited to in-frame clones, with some not included. Of roughly 87,000 clones listed, around four fifths were seen once; the top ten hold around 6.5%. The sequencing here drew on blood, taken after dendritic cell vaccination. The V and J genes are TRBV5-6 and TRBJ1-2; a possible D gene is TRBD1 (5 bases). This TCR came from a human donor with glioblastoma. DNA for the CDR3: TGTGCCAGCAGTCTGCAGGGAACTAACTATGGCTACACCTTC. This codes for CASSLQGTNYGYTF.